These 25 T cell receptor beta chains share one sample of origin, sequenced in a study of blood T cell repertoires in COVID-19. Sequencing was performed with immunoSEQ multiplex PCR; in TCRdb, only in-frame clones are kept and a portion is missing. The data hold 130,000 or so clones, with roughly three quarters observed a single time. The sequenced material came from peripheral blood. Receptors originate from a human donor in a cohort sampled during active COVID-19.

This rearrangement joins TRBV30 to TRBJ2-1; 7 nucleotides match TRBD2. Germline trimming cut 0 bases from V and 9 bases from J; bases unmatched to any gene: 11. Germline CDR1 and CDR2: GTSNPN and SVGIG (reference sequence). The CDR3 length is 15 residues. CDR3 in DNA: TGTGCCTGGAGTGTAGGGTGGCGGGAGAGGGTTGAGCAGTTCTTC. This codes for CAWSVGWRERVEQFF.

The chain links TRBV19 to TRBJ1-1; 7 bases are a match to TRBD1. J gave up 8 bases and V 7 bases, and 7 bases lay outside the gene matches. The CDR3 length is 12 residues. In germline, CDR1 is LNHDA, CDR2 SQIVND (reference sequence). CDR3 region: CASMGTEIEAFF. As DNA, the CDR3 is TGTGCCAGTATGGGGACAGAGATAGAAGCTTTCTTT.

This sequence joins TRBV6-5 and TRBJ1-6, with D unclear. With 0 bases removed from V and 9 bases from J, the gap between germline ends came to 9 bases. The CDR3 is made up of 14 amino acids. Looked up from germline, CDR1 is MNHEY and CDR2 is SVGAGI. CDR3 bases: TGTGCCAGCAGTTACTCTTTTAGCGGTTCACCCCTCCACTTT. Its protein product is CASSYSFSGSPLHF.

V and J are TRBV4-2 and TRBJ2-3; the match to TRBD2 covers 13 bases. The CDR3 length is 20 residues. The V gene's germline CDR1 is LGHNA and CDR2 YNFKEQ. V dropped 1 base and J dropped 1; count of bases not matched to a gene: 11. DNA of the CDR3: TGTGCCAGCAGCCAAGTGGCCGGGACTAGCGGGATAGGAGGCACAGATACGCAGTATTTT. Translation gives CASSQVAGTSGIGGTDTQYF.

This clone was observed a single time. This chain links TRBV19 with TRBJ2-7; 12 nucleotides match TRBD2. The germline gives CDR1 LNHDA, CDR2 SQIVND (reference sequence). The CDR3 totals 17 residues. The V and J ends lost 5 bases and 2 bases, in that order; junction bases with no gene match: 10. The CDR3, as DNA: TGTGCCAGTAGTCCCACGCGACTAGCGGGGGTTCCCTACGAGCAGTACTTC. Translating it yields CASSPTRLAGVPYEQYF.

V usage is TRBV29-1 and J usage is TRBJ2-7; D possibly corresponds to TRBD2 (6 bases). The V gene's germline CDR1 is SQVTM and CDR2 ANQGSEA. This CDR3 has 11 amino acids. The V gene lost 3 bases and the J gene lost 3 bases, with 6 bases spanning the gap. The CDR3 DNA follows: TGCAGCGTTGAGGAGGGCTACGAGCAGTACTTC. It codes for CSVEEGYEQYF.

V and J are TRBV27 and TRBJ1-4; D is undetermined. Germline-derived CDR1 and CDR2 are MNHEY and SMNVEV (reference sequence). Trimming left V 3 bases short and J 4 bases short, with 3 bases between. The CDR3 consists of 12 residues. The CDR3 coding sequence is TGTGCCAGCAGTTTTAATAATGAAAAACTGTTTTTT. Amino acid sequence: CASSFNNEKLFF.

This clone came up a few times. The V and J genes are TRBV5-1 and TRBJ2-3; weak D call: TRBD2 (6 bases). The CDR3 spans 14 residues. CDR1 is SGHRS and CDR2 is YFSETQ in the germline V gene. V gave up 7 bases and J gave up 1 base, with 13 bases separating them. The CDR3 region is CASASGLRTDTQYF. The DNA for the CDR3 is TGCGCCAGCGCCTCGGGACTCCGCACAGATACGCAGTATTTT.

This clone was seen just once. This chain joins TRBV27 and TRBJ2-7; tentatively, D is TRBD2 (6 bases). Between the trimmed V and J ends, which lost 8 bases and 2 bases, there was a span of 16 bases. The germline gives CDR1 MNHEY, CDR2 SMNVEV (reference sequence). The CDR3 length is 14 residues. The DNA of the CDR3 is TGTGCCAGCCGCCCCCCGGGACTGGCCTACGAGCAGTACTTC. Its translation is CASRPPGLAYEQYF.

This rearrangement joins TRBV30 to TRBJ1-2, with 9 bases that match TRBD1. The V and J ends lost 1 base and 8 bases, in that order; junction bases with no gene match: 11. The CDR3 is 15 residues long. Germline V CDR1 and CDR2: GTSNPN, SVGIG (reference sequence). The CDR3 reads CAWSARRTGAGGYTF. CDR3 DNA sequence: TGTGCCTGGAGTGCCCGCCGGACAGGGGCGGGAGGCTACACCTTC.

This clone was recorded only once. The chain links TRBV30 to TRBJ1-2; 7 bases align to TRBD1. Germline trimming cut 5 bases from V and 7 bases from J; bases unmatched to any gene: 10. The CDR3 spans 13 residues. Germline V gene sequence: CDR1 GTSNPN, CDR2 SVGIG (reference sequence). The CDR3 protein is CAWAGGGAGGYTF. The CDR3 region has the DNA TGTGCCTGGGCGGGAGGGGGCGCAGGTGGCTACACCTTC.

The chain uses TRBV6-5 and TRBJ2-7; TRBD2 is a possible D gene (5 bases). The CDR3 covers 14 residues. V lost 5 bases and J 2 bases, leaving 13 bases between the germline ends. The germline V gene has CDR1 MNHEY and CDR2 SVGAGI. As DNA, the CDR3 is TGTGCCAGCAGTACAGCGGCCGCCACCTACGAGCAGTACTTC. It specifies CASSTAAATYEQYF.

The rearrangement uses TRBV4-2 and TRBJ1-5, with D possibly matching TRBD1 (5 bases). CDR1 is LGHNA, CDR2 YNFKEQ, per germline. Trimming pared 0 bases from V and 7 bases from J, leaving 13 bases between. CDR3 length equals 15 residues. The CDR3 protein is CASSQEWGEGQPQHF. CDR3 coding DNA: TGTGCCAGCAGCCAAGAATGGGGGGAAGGACAGCCCCAGCATTTT.

J is TRBJ1-4 and V is TRBV6-6; D remains unclear. Germline loops: CDR1 MNHNY, CDR2 SVGAGI (reference sequence). The germline V and J ends were trimmed by 5 bases and 5 bases, with 12 bases remaining between them. This CDR3 region has 14 residues. For the CDR3, the DNA is TGTGCCAGCAGTCCGGGTCGTGCGAATGAAAAACTGTTTTTT. Encoded protein: CASSPGRANEKLFF.

This chain links TRBV4-1 with TRBJ1-5; perhaps TRBD1 as D (5 bases). Looked up from germline, CDR1 is MGHRA and CDR2 is YSYEKL. The CDR3 is 16 residues long. V was clipped by 4 bases and J by 0 bases, with 13 bases between them. In nucleotides, the CDR3 is TGCGCCAGCAGCCCTGAGGGAGGGGCTAGCAATCAGCCCCAGCATTTT. This sequence encodes CASSPEGGASNQPQHF.

The chain employs TRBV27 and TRBJ1-1; D possibly corresponds to TRBD1 (5 bases). V lost 7 bases and J lost 4, with 13 bases in between. CDR3 length equals 13 residues. From germline, CDR1 is MNHEY and CDR2 SMNVEV (reference sequence). CDR3 region: CASTWGLGTEAFF. The CDR3 DNA sequence: TGTGCCAGCACTTGGGGACTTGGCACTGAAGCTTTCTTT.

V gene TRBV3-1 (or the pseudogene TRBV3-2) combines with J gene TRBJ2-1; weak D call: TRBD2 (5 bases). The CDR3 sequence is 14 residues long. Between the trimmed V and J ends, which lost 6 bases and 0 bases, there was a span of 9 bases. CDR1 and CDR2 (germline): LGHDT, YNNKEL (reference sequence). The CDR3 is CASRLGGSYNEQFF. The CDR3 DNA sequence: TGTGCCAGCAGACTTGGAGGCTCCTACAATGAGCAGTTCTTC.

This clone was detected only once. The chain recombines TRBV6-5 with TRBJ1-2; possibly TRBD1 for D (6 bases). V was clipped by 6 bases and J by 4 bases, with 12 bases between them. CDR3 length: 13 amino acids. Germline CDR1 is MNHEY and CDR2 is SVGAGI. The CDR3 nucleotides are TGTGCCAGCAGCCAACAGGGTACCTATGGCTACACCTTC. It is translated as CASSQQGTYGYTF.

The genes are TRBV11-2 and TRBJ2-7; possible D gene TRBD2, 5 bases. V was trimmed by 2 bases and J by 0 bases, leaving 8 bases between them. The germline V gene encodes CDR1 SGHAT and CDR2 FQNNGV. The CDR3 totals 14 residues. CDR3 protein: CASSLLGDSYEQYF. Here the CDR3 DNA reads TGTGCCAGCAGCTTACTCGGGGACTCCTACGAGCAGTACTTC. Looking up the rest from reference TRBV11-2 and TRBJ2-7 gives the full variable domain: EAGVAQSPRYKIIEKRQSVAFWCNPISGHATLYWYQQILGQGPKLLIQFQNNGVVDDSQLPKDRFSAERLKGVDSTLKIQPAKLEDSAVYLCASSLLGDSYEQYFGPGTRLTVT.

The genes are TRBV11-3 and TRBJ2-6; TRBD1 is a possible D gene (6 bases). The germline CDR1 and CDR2 sequences are SGHNT and YENEEA. The CDR3 has 15 amino acids. The V end lost 6 bases, the J end lost 1 base, and 10 bases lay between the germline ends. CDR3 sequence (DNA): TGTGCCAGCAGATCTACAGGGTCTGGGGCCAACGTCCTGACTTTC. Encoded protein: CASRSTGSGANVLTF.

This chain joins TRBV2 and TRBJ2-3; 11 bases map to TRBD2. CDR1 and CDR2 from the germline V gene are SNHLY and FYNNEI. This CDR3 spans 17 amino acids. The ends lost 4 bases at V and 0 bases at J; junction bases unmatched: 6. The CDR3 spells CASSGPTSGSSTDTQYF. Here the CDR3 DNA reads TGTGCCAGCAGTGGACCTACTAGCGGGAGTAGCACAGATACGCAGTATTTT.

This clone was seen only once. The rearrangement uses TRBV9 and TRBJ1-1, with 8 nucleotides matching TRBD1. CDR3 size: 16 residues. The V gene's germline CDR1 is SGDLS and CDR2 YYNGEE. J gave up 1 base and V 1 base, and 6 bases lay outside the gene matches. In nucleotides, the CDR3 is TGTGCCAGCAGCGTATCGACAGGGGTGCCGAACACTGAAGCTTTCTTT. This encodes CASSVSTGVPNTEAFF.

This clone was seen only once. V usage is TRBV6-5 and J usage is TRBJ1-3; D call uncertain. The CDR3 totals 14 residues. Between the trimmed V and J ends, which lost 6 bases and 4 bases, there was a span of 13 bases. The germline V gene has CDR1 MNHEY and CDR2 SVGAGI. CDR3 sequence: CASSPNGFGNTIYF. DNA for the CDR3: TGTGCCAGCAGCCCGAACGGGTTCGGAAACACCATATATTTT.

The chain has TRBV7-8 and TRBJ2-1; 7 bases fit TRBD2. Germline-derived CDR1 and CDR2 are SGHVS and FQNEAQ. J lost 5 bases, V lost 3 bases, and 13 bases had no gene match. CDR3 length: 17 residues. CDR3 in amino acids: CASSLPRLAGVHNEQFF. The CDR3, as DNA: TGTGCCAGCAGCTTGCCAAGGTTGGCGGGGGTTCACAATGAGCAGTTCTTC.

The chain is built from TRBV4-1 and TRBJ2-2, with 7 bases identical to TRBD2. There are 17 residues in the CDR3. From germline, CDR1 is MGHRA and CDR2 YSYEKL. Trimming removed 1 base from V and 1 base from J; junction bases left unmatched: 6. CDR3 in amino acids: CASSQGPQRGNTGELFF. CDR3 nucleotide sequence: TGCGCCAGCAGCCAAGGACCCCAGCGGGGGAACACCGGGGAGCTGTTTTTT.